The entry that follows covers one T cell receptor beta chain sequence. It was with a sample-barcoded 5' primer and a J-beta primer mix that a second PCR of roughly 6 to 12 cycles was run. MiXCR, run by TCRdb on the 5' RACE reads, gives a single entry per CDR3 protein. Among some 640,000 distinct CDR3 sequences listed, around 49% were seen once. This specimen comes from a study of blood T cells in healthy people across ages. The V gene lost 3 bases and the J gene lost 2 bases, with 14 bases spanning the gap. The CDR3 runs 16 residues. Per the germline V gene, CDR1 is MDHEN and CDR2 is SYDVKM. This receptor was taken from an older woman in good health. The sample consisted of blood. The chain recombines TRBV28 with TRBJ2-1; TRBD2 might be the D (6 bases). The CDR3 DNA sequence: TGTGCCAGCAGTTTCTACGGGAGTCAAGCCTACAATGAGCAGTTCTTC. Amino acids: CASSFYGSQAYNEQFF. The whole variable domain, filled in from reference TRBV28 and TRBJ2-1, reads DVKVTQSSRYLVKRTGEKVFLECVQDMDHENMFWYRQDPGLGLRLIYFSYDVKMKEKGDIPEGYSVSREKKERFSLILESASTNQTSMYLCASSFYGSQAYNEQFFGPGTRLTVL.